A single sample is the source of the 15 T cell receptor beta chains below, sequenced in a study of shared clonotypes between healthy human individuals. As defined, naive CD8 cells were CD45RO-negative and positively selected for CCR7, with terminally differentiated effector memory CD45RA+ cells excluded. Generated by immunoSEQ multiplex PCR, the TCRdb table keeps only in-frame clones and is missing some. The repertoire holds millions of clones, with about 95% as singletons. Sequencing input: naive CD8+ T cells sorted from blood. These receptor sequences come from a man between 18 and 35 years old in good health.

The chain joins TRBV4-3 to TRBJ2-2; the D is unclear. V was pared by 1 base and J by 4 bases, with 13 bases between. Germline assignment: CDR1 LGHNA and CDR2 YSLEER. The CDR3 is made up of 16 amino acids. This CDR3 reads CASSQGAATSTGELFF. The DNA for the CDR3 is TGCGCCAGCAGCCAAGGAGCAGCAACGAGCACCGGGGAGCTGTTTTTT.

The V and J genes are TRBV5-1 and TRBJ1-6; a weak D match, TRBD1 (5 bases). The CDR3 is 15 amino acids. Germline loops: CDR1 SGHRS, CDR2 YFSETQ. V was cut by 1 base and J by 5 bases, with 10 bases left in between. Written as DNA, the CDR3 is TGCGCCAGCAGCTTGTACAGGTCGGATAATTCACCCCTCCACTTT. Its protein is CASSLYRSDNSPLHF.

The CDR3 coding sequence is TGCGCCAGCAGCCAAGGGGGACACGGAGATGGGTTTCAGTACTTC. Its protein is CASSQGGHGDGFQYF. This rearrangement joins TRBV4-1 to TRBJ2-7, with D maybe TRBD1 (6 bases). V was shortened by 1 base and J by 10 bases, with 20 bases between the two germline ends. This CDR3 comprises 15 residues. Germline lookup yields CDR1 MGHRA and CDR2 YSYEKL.

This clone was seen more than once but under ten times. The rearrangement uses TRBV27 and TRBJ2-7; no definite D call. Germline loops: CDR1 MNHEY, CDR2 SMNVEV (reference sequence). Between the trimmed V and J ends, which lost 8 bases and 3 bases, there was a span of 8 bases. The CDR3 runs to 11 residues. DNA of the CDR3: TGTGCCAGCTATTCTGGCTACGAGCAGTACTTC. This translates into CASYSGYEQYF.

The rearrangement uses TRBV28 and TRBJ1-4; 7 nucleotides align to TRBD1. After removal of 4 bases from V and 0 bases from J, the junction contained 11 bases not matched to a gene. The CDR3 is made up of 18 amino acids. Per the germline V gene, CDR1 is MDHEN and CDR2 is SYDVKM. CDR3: CASSSTGEAIPTNEKLFF. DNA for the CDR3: TGTGCCAGCAGTTCCACAGGGGAGGCCATCCCAACTAATGAAAAACTGTTTTTT.

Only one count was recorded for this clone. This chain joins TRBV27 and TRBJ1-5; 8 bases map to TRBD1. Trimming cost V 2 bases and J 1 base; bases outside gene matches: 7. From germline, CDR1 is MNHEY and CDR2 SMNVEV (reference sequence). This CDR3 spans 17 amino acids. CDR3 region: CASSLVAAGGSNQPQHF. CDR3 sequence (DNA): TGTGCCAGCAGTTTAGTGGCGGCAGGGGGCAGCAATCAGCCCCAGCATTTT.

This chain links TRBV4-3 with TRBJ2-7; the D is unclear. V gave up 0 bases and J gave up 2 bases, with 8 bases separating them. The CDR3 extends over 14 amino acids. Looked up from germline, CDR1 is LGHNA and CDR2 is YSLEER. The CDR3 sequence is CASSQDTGPYEQYF. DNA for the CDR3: TGCGCCAGCAGCCAAGATACGGGCCCCTACGAGCAGTACTTC.

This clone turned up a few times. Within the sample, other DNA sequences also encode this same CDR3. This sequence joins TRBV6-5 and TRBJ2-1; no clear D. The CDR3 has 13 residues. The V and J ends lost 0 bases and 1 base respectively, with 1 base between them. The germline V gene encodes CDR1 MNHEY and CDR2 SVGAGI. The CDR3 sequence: CASSYSSYNEQFF. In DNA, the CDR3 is TGTGCCAGCAGTTACTCGTCCTACAATGAGCAGTTCTTC.

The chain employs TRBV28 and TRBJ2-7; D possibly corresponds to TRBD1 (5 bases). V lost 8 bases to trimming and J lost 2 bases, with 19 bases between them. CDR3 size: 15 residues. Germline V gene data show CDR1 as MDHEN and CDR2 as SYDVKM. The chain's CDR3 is CASSERQFPTYEQYF. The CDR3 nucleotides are TGTGCCAGCTCCGAACGACAGTTTCCAACCTACGAGCAGTACTTC.

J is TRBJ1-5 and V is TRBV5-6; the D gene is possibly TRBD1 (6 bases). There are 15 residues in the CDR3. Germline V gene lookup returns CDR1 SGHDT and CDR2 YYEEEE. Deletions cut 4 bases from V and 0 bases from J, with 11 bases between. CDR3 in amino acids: CASSLGGTSNQPQHF. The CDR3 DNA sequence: TGTGCCAGCAGCCTAGGGGGGACTAGCAATCAGCCCCAGCATTTT.

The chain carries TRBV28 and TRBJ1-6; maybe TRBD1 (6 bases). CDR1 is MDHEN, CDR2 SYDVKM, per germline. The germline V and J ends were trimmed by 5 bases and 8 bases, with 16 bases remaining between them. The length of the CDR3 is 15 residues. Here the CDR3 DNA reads TGTGCCAGCAGTCTCTCGGTGGGGGCAGATTCACCCCTCCACTTT. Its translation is CASSLSVGADSPLHF.

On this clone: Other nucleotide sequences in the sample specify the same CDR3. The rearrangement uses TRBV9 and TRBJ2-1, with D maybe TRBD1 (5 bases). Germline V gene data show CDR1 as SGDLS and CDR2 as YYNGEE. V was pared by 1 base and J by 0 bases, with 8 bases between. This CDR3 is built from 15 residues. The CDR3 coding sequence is TGTGCCAGCAGCGTAACAGGTAGCTCCTACAATGAGCAGTTCTTC. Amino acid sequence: CASSVTGSSYNEQFF.

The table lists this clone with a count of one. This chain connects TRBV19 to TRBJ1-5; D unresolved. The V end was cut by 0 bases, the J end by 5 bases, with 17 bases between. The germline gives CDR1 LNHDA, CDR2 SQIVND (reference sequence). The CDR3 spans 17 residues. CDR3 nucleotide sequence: TGTGCCAGTAGTATAGAATATCCTGGAAAAGTCGATCAGCCCCAGCATTTT. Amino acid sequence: CASSIEYPGKVDQPQHF.

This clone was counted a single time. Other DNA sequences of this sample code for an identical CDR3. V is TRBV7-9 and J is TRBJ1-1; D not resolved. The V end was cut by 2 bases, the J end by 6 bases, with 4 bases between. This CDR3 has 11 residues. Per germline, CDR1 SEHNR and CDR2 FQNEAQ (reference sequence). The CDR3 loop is CASSLLAEAFF. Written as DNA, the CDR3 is TGTGCCAGCAGCTTACTAGCTGAAGCTTTCTTT.

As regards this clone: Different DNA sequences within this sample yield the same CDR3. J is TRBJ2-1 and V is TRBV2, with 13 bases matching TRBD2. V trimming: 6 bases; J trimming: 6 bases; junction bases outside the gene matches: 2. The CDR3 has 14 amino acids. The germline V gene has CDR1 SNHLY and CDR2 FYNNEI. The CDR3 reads CASSGLAGVNEQFF. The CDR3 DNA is TGTGCCAGCAGCGGACTAGCGGGAGTCAATGAGCAGTTCTTC. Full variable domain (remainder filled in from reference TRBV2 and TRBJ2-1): EPEVTQTPSHQVTQMGQEVILRCVPISNHLYFYWYRQILGQKVEFLVSFYNNEISEKSEIFDDQFSVERPDGSNFTLKIRSTKLEDSAMYFCASSGLAGVNEQFFGPGTRLTVL.